The 32 T cell receptor beta chains reported below all come from one sample, sequenced in a study of regulatory T cells in long-lasting Graves disease. Combining iRepertoire HTBI primers with Arm-PCR of CDR3 regions, the authors built TCR beta libraries. MiXCR, run by TCRdb on the multiplex PCR reads, gives a single entry per CDR3 protein. This table holds approximately 470,000 distinct CDR3 sequences, less than 25% found once. Time point in this sample: persistent/refractory GD, antithyroid drugs over 5 years with positive TRAb. After RNA was extracted from PBMCs, the TCR library was made from it. Material: peripheral blood mononuclear cells (PBMCs), obtained when the disease was refractory, from a patient treated with antithyroid drugs. All receptors come from a female donor with Graves disease.

The chain combines TRBV6-2 or TRBV6-3 with TRBJ1-1; D uncertain. The CDR3 totals 18 residues. CDR1 MNHEY and CDR2 SVGEGT come from the germline V gene. Trimming took off 6 bases at V and 0 bases at J, with 23 bases between the two ends. The CDR3 bases are TGTGCCAGCAGACCCCCACCATTAAAGAAACTCTTGAACACTGAAGCTTTCTTT. Translation: CASRPPPLKKLLNTEAFF.

This clonotype was counted many times. The J gene is TRBJ2-2, the V gene TRBV7-8; no clear D. The CDR3 spans 15 residues. The germline V gene has CDR1 SGHVS and CDR2 FQNEAQ. Trimming took off 1 base at V and 4 bases at J, with 10 bases between the two ends. The CDR3 is CASSLDSGRTGELFF. The CDR3 DNA reads as TGTGCCAGCAGCTTAGATTCAGGACGCACCGGGGAGCTGTTTTTT.

The rearrangement links TRBV3-1 to TRBJ2-7; TRBD2 matches at 7 bases. Per the germline V gene, CDR1 is LGHDT and CDR2 is YNNKEL (reference sequence). The CDR3 totals 15 residues. V was clipped by 1 base and J by 3 bases; unmatched bases: 6. CDR3 in amino acids: CASSQGPSGFYEQYF. The CDR3 DNA sequence: TGTGCCAGCAGCCAAGGTCCTAGCGGCTTCTACGAGCAGTACTTC.

The sample holds many counts of this clonotype. V usage is TRBV10-3 and J usage is TRBJ1-2; D unclear. The CDR3 is made up of 14 amino acids. Germline V CDR1 and CDR2: ENHRY, SYGVKD. The V end was cut by 6 bases, the J end by 0 bases, with 11 bases between. CDR3 in DNA: TGTGCCATCAGATCAGGCTTAGCTAACTATGGCTACACCTTC. Translation: CAIRSGLANYGYTF.

This clonotype was seen repeatedly, ten times or more. V usage is TRBV7-2 and J usage is TRBJ2-7; no clear D. Per the germline V gene, CDR1 is SGHTA and CDR2 is FQGNSA. The CDR3 is made up of 16 amino acids. With 1 base removed from V and 3 bases from J, the gap between germline ends came to 16 bases. The DNA of the CDR3 is TGTGCCAGCAGCTTAGACTCGGCAAATCGGTACTACGAGCAGTACTTC. Amino acids: CASSLDSANRYYEQYF. Variable domain in full (rest from reference TRBV7-2 and TRBJ2-7): GAGVSQSPSNKVTEKGKDVELRCDPISGHTALYWYRQSLGQGLEFLIYFQGNSAPDKSGLPSDRFSAERTGGSVSTLTIQRTQQEDSAVYLCASSLDSANRYYEQYFGPGTRLTVT.

This clonotype has more than one count but fewer than ten. The chain joins TRBV5-1 to TRBJ1-1, with D maybe TRBD1 (5 bases). The germline V gene encodes CDR1 SGHRS and CDR2 YFSETQ. V lost 2 bases, J lost 4 bases, and 12 bases lay in between. This CDR3 contains 14 residues. CDR3 residues: CASSFRPGGTEAFF. The CDR3 DNA reads as TGCGCCAGCAGCTTCCGACCCGGGGGCACTGAAGCTTTCTTT.

In its sample, this clonotype was seen a few times. The CDR3 loop is CASIKTVGSGDTQYF. CDR3 sequence (DNA): TGTGCCAGCATCAAGACGGTGGGTAGCGGAGATACGCAGTATTTT. The chain combines TRBV5-6 with TRBJ2-3, with D possibly matching TRBD2 (6 bases). The germline V gene encodes CDR1 SGHDT and CDR2 YYEEEE. The CDR3 consists of 15 residues. The V end lost 6 bases, the J end lost 5 bases, and 19 bases lay between the germline ends.

This clonotype has only a few counts. The CDR3 protein is CASRTNRGPMNTEAFF. As DNA, the CDR3 is TGTGCCAGCAGGACAAACAGGGGGCCTATGAACACTGAAGCTTTCTTT. The rearrangement joins TRBV28 to TRBJ1-1; 9 bases match TRBD1. V lost 6 bases to trimming and J lost 0 bases; unmatched junction nucleotides: 8. Per the germline V gene, CDR1 is MDHEN and CDR2 is SYDVKM. The CDR3 consists of 16 residues.

This clonotype was observed at least ten times. This sequence joins TRBV6-5 and TRBJ1-6, with 7 bases lining up with TRBD1. CDR3 length equals 15 residues. V shed 2 bases, J shed 7 bases, and the junction held 5 bases outside the gene matches. The germline V gene encodes CDR1 MNHEY and CDR2 SVGAGI. The CDR3 loop reads CASSYTEDRNSPLHF. DNA for the CDR3: TGTGCCAGCAGTTACACCGAGGACAGGAATTCACCCCTCCACTTT.

This clonotype has just a few counts. The rearrangement links TRBV19 to TRBJ2-5; the D is unclear. V lost 2 bases and J 5 bases, leaving 9 bases between the germline ends. This CDR3 is built from 13 residues. CDR1 and CDR2 (germline): LNHDA, SQIVND (reference sequence). CDR3: CASSIRGLETQYF. Here the CDR3 DNA reads TGTGCCAGTAGTATACGAGGATTGGAGACCCAGTACTTC.

This clonotype appeared a few times. The rearrangement uses TRBV28 and TRBJ1-2, with 8 bases lining up with TRBD1. The V gene's germline CDR1 is MDHEN and CDR2 SYDVKM. The CDR3 length is 14 residues. V lost 9 bases and J lost 4; bases outside the gene matches: 10. The CDR3 loop is CASKTTGEGYGYTF. CDR3 bases: TGTGCCAGTAAAACGACAGGGGAGGGCTATGGCTACACCTTC.

Only a few counts were recorded for this clonotype. One base away lies a much larger clone, so this may be a sequencing read error. The chain recombines TRBV28 with TRBJ1-5, with D hard to call. The CDR3 spans 13 residues. Germline CDR1 MDHEN, CDR2 SYDVKM. The ends were cut back, 6 bases at V and 7 bases at J, with 13 bases in the middle. The CDR3 DNA reads as TGTGCCAGCAGACTCAGCGAACACCAGCCCCAGCATTTT. Translating gives CASRLSEHQPQHF.

The V call is TRBV20-1, the J call TRBJ1-5; tentative D call: TRBD1 (5 bases). The ends were cut back, 0 bases at V and 9 bases at J, with 21 bases in the middle. The CDR3 has 16 amino acids. The germline V gene has CDR1 DFQATT and CDR2 SNEGSKA (reference sequence). CDR3 in amino acids: CSARDPTRVGIPPQHF. Here the CDR3 DNA reads TGCAGTGCTAGAGACCCGACCAGGGTCGGAATCCCGCCCCAGCATTTT.

This clonotype has a count of ten or more. The V call is TRBV3-1, the J call TRBJ2-2; 11 nucleotides match TRBD1. The CDR3 is made up of 16 amino acids. Germline V CDR1 and CDR2: LGHDT, YNNKEL (reference sequence). J was trimmed by 9 bases and V by 0 bases; bases with no gene match: 6. The CDR3 region is CASSQESRTGGRELFF. The DNA for the CDR3 is TGTGCCAGCAGCCAAGAGTCAAGGACAGGGGGCCGGGAGCTGTTTTTT.

This clonotype was seen more than once but under ten times. A much bigger clone sits one base away, suggesting this may be a read error. This chain joins TRBV11-2 and TRBJ1-1; D might be TRBD1 (6 bases). CDR1 is SGHAT and CDR2 is FQNNGV in the germline V gene. The CDR3 is 16 residues long. V was cut by 3 bases and J by 2 bases, with 16 bases left in between. The CDR3 sequence: CASSFGRWGANTEAFF. For the CDR3, the DNA is TGTGCCAGCAGCTTCGGAAGGTGGGGGGCAAACACTGAAGCTTTCTTT. The variable domain in full, with the rest retrieved from reference TRBV11-2 and TRBJ1-1, is EAGVAQSPRYKIIEKRQSVAFWCNPISGHATLYWYQQILGQGPKLLIQFQNNGVVDDSQLPKDRFSAERLKGVDSTLKIQPAKLEDSAVYLCASSFGRWGANTEAFFGQGTRLTVV.

This clonotype was seen a few times. The chain uses TRBV9 and TRBJ2-7; 13 bases are shared with TRBD2. Per germline, CDR1 SGDLS and CDR2 YYNGEE. The CDR3 totals 17 residues. V dropped 0 bases and J dropped 4; count of bases not matched to a gene: 7. CDR3 residues: CASSVGFRGLAGYEQYF. Here the CDR3 DNA reads TGTGCCAGCAGCGTAGGGTTCAGGGGACTAGCGGGATACGAGCAGTACTTC.

V usage is TRBV5-1 and J usage is TRBJ1-2; D is perhaps TRBD1 (5 bases). Germline CDR1 is SGHRS and CDR2 is YFSETQ. The CDR3 is 13 amino acids. V lost 0 bases to trimming and J lost 4 bases, with 7 bases between them. CDR3 sequence reads: CASSLGGTYGYTF. CDR3 coding DNA: TGCGCCAGCAGCTTGGGGGGGACCTATGGCTACACCTTC.

This clonotype was found many times. This sequence joins TRBV29-1 and TRBJ1-1; 8 bases map to TRBD1. Losses at the gene ends were 6 bases for V and 4 bases for J; bases not matched to a gene: 4. This CDR3 is 12 amino acids long. CDR1 and CDR2 from the germline V gene are SQVTM and ANQGSEA. The CDR3: CSVRQGSTEAFF. CDR3 nucleotides: TGCAGCGTACGACAGGGGAGCACTGAAGCTTTCTTT.

This clonotype was counted only a few times. The V and J genes are TRBV25-1 and TRBJ1-5, with 10 bases lining up with TRBD1. CDR3 length: 13 amino acids. Germline values: CDR1 MGHDK, CDR2 SYGVNS. V gave up 8 bases and J gave up 6 bases; unmatched junction bases: 4. The CDR3 coding sequence is TGTGCCAGCGGACAGGGGGGACTTCAGCCCCAGCATTTT. Protein product: CASGQGGLQPQHF. Together with reference TRBV25-1 and TRBJ1-5, the CDR3 gives the full variable domain: EADIYQTPRYLVIGTGKKITLECSQTMGHDKMYWYQQDPGMELHLIHYSYGVNSTEKGDLSSESTVSRIRTEHFPLTLESARPSHTSQYLCASGQGGLQPQHFGDGTRLSIL.

The chain couples TRBV29-1 to TRBJ2-1; unclear D gene. This CDR3 has 10 residues. Looked up from germline, CDR1 is SQVTM and CDR2 is ANQGSEA. Trimming took 4 bases from V and 9 from J, leaving 7 bases between them. As DNA, the CDR3 is TGCAGCGTTGGATGGCCTGAGCAGTTCTTC. Amino acids: CSVGWPEQFF.

This rearrangement joins TRBV28 to TRBJ2-1; 10 positions match TRBD1. There are 15 residues in the CDR3. Germline V gene sequence: CDR1 MDHEN, CDR2 SYDVKM. Trimming removed 8 bases from V and 8 bases from J; junction bases left unmatched: 12. The CDR3 region is CASSDGQGGLHEQFF. The CDR3 coding sequence is TGTGCCAGCTCCGACGGACAGGGGGGGTTGCATGAGCAGTTCTTC.

This clonotype was picked up a small number of times. CDR3 sequence: CASSQDLPGGNTIYF. DNA for the CDR3: TGTGCCAGCAGCCAAGATTTGCCAGGAGGAAACACCATATATTTT. The rearrangement joins TRBV14 to TRBJ1-3; D is unclear. The CDR3 runs 15 residues. V lost 0 bases, J lost 4 bases, and 10 bases lay in between. Germline assignment: CDR1 SGHDN and CDR2 FVKESK.

This sequence joins TRBV3-1 and TRBJ1-2; maybe TRBD1 (5 bases). Germline V gives CDR1 LGHDT, CDR2 YNNKEL (reference sequence). The CDR3 extends over 16 amino acids. The ends were cut back, 3 bases at V and 4 bases at J, with 18 bases in the middle. CDR3 DNA sequence: TGTGCCAGCAGCCAGACCCTCGGGGGGTTCTTCTATGGCTACACCTTC. Encoded protein: CASSQTLGGFFYGYTF.

The chain carries TRBV19 and TRBJ2-7; possibly TRBD1 or TRBD2 for D (6 bases each). From germline, CDR1 is LNHDA and CDR2 SQIVND (reference sequence). V lost 5 bases to trimming and J lost 7 bases, with 15 bases between them. The CDR3 is 13 residues long. In DNA form, the CDR3 reads TGTGCCAGTAGTGGGACACTAGCTGGGGAGCAGTACTTC. It translates to CASSGTLAGEQYF.

This clonotype has just a few counts. The V and J genes are TRBV20-1 and TRBJ2-7, with 10 bases matching TRBD2. Germline assignment: CDR1 DFQATT and CDR2 SNEGSKA (reference sequence). This CDR3 is 15 amino acids long. V dropped 0 bases and J dropped 4; count of bases not matched to a gene: 6. The CDR3 spells CSARDKPSGGYEQYF. The CDR3 DNA follows: TGCAGTGCTAGAGATAAACCTAGCGGGGGATACGAGCAGTACTTC.

This clonotype was counted only a few times. The V gene is TRBV7-8, the J gene TRBJ1-4; D remains ambiguous. This CDR3 comprises 15 residues. Trimming took 2 bases from V and 6 from J, leaving 13 bases between them. Germline loops: CDR1 SGHVS, CDR2 FQNEAQ. Here the CDR3 reads CASSLRAQSHEKLFF. The CDR3 region has the DNA TGTGCCAGCAGCTTACGTGCCCAGAGCCATGAAAAACTGTTTTTT.

This clonotype was detected ten times or more. The chain recombines TRBV30 with TRBJ1-1; maybe TRBD1 (6 bases). Germline assignment: CDR1 GTSNPN and CDR2 SVGIG (reference sequence). Trimming cost V 3 bases and J 0 bases, with 14 bases left between them. The CDR3 runs to 15 residues. The CDR3 DNA reads TGTGCCTGGAGGCTAAGGACAGCTTTGAACACTGAAGCTTTCTTT. It codes for CAWRLRTALNTEAFF.

This clonotype was seen ten or more times. V and J are TRBV29-1 and TRBJ1-2, with D perhaps matching TRBD1 (5 bases). V gave up 7 bases and J gave up 4 bases, with 13 bases separating them. CDR1 SQVTM and CDR2 ANQGSEA come from the germline V gene. The CDR3 runs 12 residues. The CDR3 DNA sequence: TGCAGCGGTATGACAGAGACCTATGGCTACACCTTC. Translated: CSGMTETYGYTF.

A few counts support this clonotype. The chain recombines TRBV19 with TRBJ1-2, with 8 positions matching TRBD1. The CDR3 is 15 residues long. Germline V gives CDR1 LNHDA, CDR2 SQIVND (reference sequence). The V segment lost 5 bases and the J segment 0 bases; nucleotides outside the gene matches: 5. Here the CDR3 DNA reads TGTGCCAGTAGTCGGGACAGGCGAGCTAACTATGGCTACACCTTC. Amino acids: CASSRDRRANYGYTF.

In this sample, this clonotype turned up many times. This chain links TRBV2 with TRBJ2-7; 10 bases line up with TRBD2. Unmatched junction bases numbered 5, after V lost 6 bases and J lost 0 bases. The CDR3 contains 15 residues. Germline loops: CDR1 SNHLY, CDR2 FYNNEI. The CDR3 sequence: CASRRTSGSSYEQYF. As DNA, the CDR3 is TGTGCCAGCAGGCGGACTAGCGGTAGCTCCTACGAGCAGTACTTC. Together with reference TRBV2 and TRBJ2-7, the CDR3 gives the full variable domain: EPEVTQTPSHQVTQMGQEVILRCVPISNHLYFYWYRQILGQKVEFLVSFYNNEISEKSEIFDDQFSVERPDGSNFTLKIRSTKLEDSAMYFCASRRTSGSSYEQYFGPGTRLTVT.

This clonotype occurred once. A much larger clone lies one base from this, so it may be a read error. This sequence joins TRBV6-1 and TRBJ2-7; D is tentatively TRBD1 or TRBD2 (5 bases each). The V gene's germline CDR1 is MNHNS and CDR2 SASEGT. CDR3 length equals 14 residues. The CDR3 DNA reads as TGTGCCAGCAGTGAGTTTGGGGGAGCCTACGAGCCGTACTTC. Protein product: CASSEFGGAYEPYF.

As regards this clonotype: One base away lies a much larger clone, so this may be a sequencing read error. J is TRBJ1-4 and V is TRBV7-2, with D uncertain. The CDR3 runs to 13 residues. CDR1 is SGHTA, CDR2 FQGNSA, per germline. Trimming pared 5 bases from V and 8 bases from J, leaving 12 bases between. This chain's CDR3 is CASSLRSKEKLFF. CDR3 nucleotides: TGTGCCAGCAGCCTACGGAGCAAGGAAAAACTGTTTTTT.